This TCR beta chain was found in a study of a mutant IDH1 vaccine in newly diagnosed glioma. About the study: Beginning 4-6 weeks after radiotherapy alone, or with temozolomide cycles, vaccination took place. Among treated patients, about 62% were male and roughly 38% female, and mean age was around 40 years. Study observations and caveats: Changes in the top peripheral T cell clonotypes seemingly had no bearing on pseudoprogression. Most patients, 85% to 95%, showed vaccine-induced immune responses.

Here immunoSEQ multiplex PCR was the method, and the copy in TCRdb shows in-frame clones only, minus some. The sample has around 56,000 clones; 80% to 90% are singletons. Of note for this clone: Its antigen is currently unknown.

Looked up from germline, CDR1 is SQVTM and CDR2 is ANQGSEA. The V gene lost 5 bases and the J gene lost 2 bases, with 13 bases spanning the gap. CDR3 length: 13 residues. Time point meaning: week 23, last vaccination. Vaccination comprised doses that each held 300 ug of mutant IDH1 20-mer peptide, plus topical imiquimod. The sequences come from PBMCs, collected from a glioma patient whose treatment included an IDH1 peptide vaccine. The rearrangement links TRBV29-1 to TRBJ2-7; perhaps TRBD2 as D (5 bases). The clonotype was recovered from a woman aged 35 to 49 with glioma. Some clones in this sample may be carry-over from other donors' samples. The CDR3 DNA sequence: TGCAGCGTTAGGTGGAGGCAGACCTACGAGCAGTACTTC. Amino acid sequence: CSVRWRQTYEQYF.